This T cell receptor (beta chain) was identified in a study of shared clonotypes between healthy human individuals. Study-wide results and limits: Sorted-subset sequencing was shown by rarefaction to be incomplete despite large depth.

As regards this clone: Its target is not known.

Assay used: immunoSEQ multiplex PCR; TCRdb lists only in-frame clones, some missing. Found here are around 550,000 clones, 95% to 97% of them singletons; the top ten hold 0.055% to 0.075%. The clonotype originates from a woman in her twenties or thirties in good health. Sequencing used naive CD4+ T cells sorted from blood. Subset indicated: CD45RA+ positively selected.

CDR3 amino acids: CASSYSGTANSPLHF. In nucleotides, the CDR3 is TGTGCCAGCAGCTACTCGGGGACAGCGAATTCACCCCTCCACTTT. The chain has TRBV27 and TRBJ1-6; TRBD1 matches at 7 bases. CDR3 length: 15 residues. V lost 6 bases and J lost 7; bases outside the gene matches: 9. Germline CDR1 is MNHEY and CDR2 is SMNVEV (reference sequence).